This T cell receptor beta chain was observed in a study of T cell responses to AZD1222 COVID-19 vaccine. On this clone itself: The target antigen is unknown.

Sequencing used immunoSEQ multiplex PCR; TCRdb keeps in-frame clones, though not all of them. The sample lists around 91,000 clones, roughly 90% seen once, with roughly a fifth in the top ten. Study-level results: Along spike, vaccine-associated CD4 TCRs were found throughout, with dominance at 160-218 and 743-854. Only a handful of individuals given AZD1222 were seropositive at baseline. Unmutated variant regions are reportedly the target of nearly half of TCRs that are spike-specific. The donor group comprised mostly white British people and more females; the analysis possibly underestimated clonal diversity.

This CDR3 comprises 11 residues. V dropped 3 bases and J dropped 4 bases, with 3 bases sitting between them. CDR1 and CDR2 (germline): SGHTA, FQGNSA. This TCR was recovered from an adult in good health. The source was peripheral blood, collected on day 0 of AZD1222 vaccination. The rearrangement uses TRBV7-2 and TRBJ1-2; D unresolved. This CDR3 reads CASSFLYGYTF. The CDR3 nucleotides read TGTGCCAGCAGCTTTCTCTATGGCTACACCTTC.